One T cell receptor beta chain is described in this entry. The antigen is unknown. The data are from a study of graft-versus-host responses after intestinal transplantation. TCRdb's copy holds only in-frame clones and misses some; the assay was immunoSEQ multiplex PCR. Of approximately 90,000 clones in the sample, more than 85% were seen once. Study results and limitations: Researchers found GvH clones in recipient marrow, and some showed up first in ileum or blood. Graft-donor T cell macrochimerism in patients accompanied high graft-versus-host to host-versus-graft clonal ratios in allografts. Peak levels of circulating GvH clones tracked with early post-transplant HvG declines.

This material consisted of unstimulated CD8+ T cells sorted from spleen or lymph node cells, taken before transplant. The receptor comes from a human donor who was the organ donor for an intestinal transplant.

DNA for the CDR3: TGTGCCTCGGGTGACGGAGGCTCCTACGAGCAGTACTTC. This codes for CASGDGGSYEQYF. The chain is built from TRBV19 and TRBJ2-7, with a tentative D call TRBD2 (5 bases). Germline values: CDR1 LNHDA, CDR2 SQIVND (reference sequence). The CDR3 runs to 13 residues. V shed 11 bases and J shed 0 bases, with 14 bases lying between them.